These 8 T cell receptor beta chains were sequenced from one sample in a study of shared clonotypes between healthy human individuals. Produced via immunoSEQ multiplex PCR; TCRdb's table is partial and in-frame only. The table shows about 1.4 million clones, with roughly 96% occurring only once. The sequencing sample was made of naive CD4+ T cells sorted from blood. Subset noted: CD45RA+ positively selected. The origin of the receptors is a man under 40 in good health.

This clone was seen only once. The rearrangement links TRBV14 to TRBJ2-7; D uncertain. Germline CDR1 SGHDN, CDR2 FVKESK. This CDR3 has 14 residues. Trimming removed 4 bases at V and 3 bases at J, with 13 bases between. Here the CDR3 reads CASSPVEERYEQYF. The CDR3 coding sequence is TGTGCCAGCAGCCCCGTCGAGGAACGCTACGAGCAGTACTTC.

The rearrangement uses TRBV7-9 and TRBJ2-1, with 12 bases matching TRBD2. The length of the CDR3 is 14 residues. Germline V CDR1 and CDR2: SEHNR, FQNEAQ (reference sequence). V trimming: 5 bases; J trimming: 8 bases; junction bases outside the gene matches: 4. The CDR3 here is CASSGLAGNHEQFF. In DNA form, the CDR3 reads TGTGCCAGCAGCGGACTAGCGGGAAACCATGAGCAGTTCTTC.

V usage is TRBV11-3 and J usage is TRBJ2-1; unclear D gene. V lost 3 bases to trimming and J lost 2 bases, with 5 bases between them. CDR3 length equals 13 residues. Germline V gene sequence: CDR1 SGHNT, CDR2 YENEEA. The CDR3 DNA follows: TGTGCCAGCAGCTTGAGTACCTACAATGAGCAGTTCTTC. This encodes CASSLSTYNEQFF.

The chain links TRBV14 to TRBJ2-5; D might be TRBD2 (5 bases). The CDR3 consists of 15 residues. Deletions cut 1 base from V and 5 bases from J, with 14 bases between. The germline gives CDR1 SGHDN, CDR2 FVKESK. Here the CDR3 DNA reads TGTGCCAGCAGCCAAGGGTTCCGGGGAGAGGAGACCCAGTACTTC. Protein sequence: CASSQGFRGEETQYF.

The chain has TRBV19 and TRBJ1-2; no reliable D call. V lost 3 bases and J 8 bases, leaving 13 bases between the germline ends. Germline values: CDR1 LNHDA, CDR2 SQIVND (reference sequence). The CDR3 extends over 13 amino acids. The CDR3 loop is CASSIPPGKGYTF. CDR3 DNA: TGTGCCAGTAGTATCCCTCCCGGGAAAGGCTACACCTTC.

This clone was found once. Written as DNA, the CDR3 is TGTGCCAGCAGCCCCGGGGGTAGCGGACCCTCAAGGAGCTCCAATGAGCAGTTCTTC. Translating gives CASSPGGSGPSRSSNEQFF. The J gene is TRBJ2-1, the V gene TRBV9; D may be TRBD2 (6 bases). CDR1 is SGDLS, CDR2 YYNGEE, per germline. The V gene lost 4 bases and the J gene lost 6 bases, with 29 bases spanning the gap. This CDR3 is built from 19 residues.

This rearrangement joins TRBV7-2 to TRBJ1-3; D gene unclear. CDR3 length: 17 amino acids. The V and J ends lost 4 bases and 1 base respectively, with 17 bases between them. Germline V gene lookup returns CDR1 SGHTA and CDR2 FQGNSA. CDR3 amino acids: CASSSRAGPPSGNTIYF. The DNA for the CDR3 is TGTGCCAGCAGCTCGCGGGCAGGACCACCTTCTGGAAACACCATATATTTT.

The CDR3 DNA follows: TGTGCCAGCAACAGGTTTCTAGCGGGGCGCACCGGGGAGCTGTTTTTT. This translates into CASNRFLAGRTGELFF. The chain uses TRBV9 and TRBJ2-2; 9 bases align to TRBD2. The CDR3 covers 16 residues. The germline V gene encodes CDR1 SGDLS and CDR2 YYNGEE. Losses at the gene ends were 6 bases for V and 4 bases for J; bases not matched to a gene: 10.